This T cell receptor beta chain emerged from a study of CD8 T cells in Susac syndrome. Random hexamers were used to reverse transcribe an amount of about 0.45 to 1 ug RNA. Amplification of TCR beta CDR3 used immunoSEQ multiplex PCR across 54 Vbeta and 13 Jbeta. TCRdb redid the calling of the immunoSEQ multiplex PCR reads with MiXCR, one entry per CDR3 protein. Of around 150,000 distinct CDR3 sequences detected, around 93% appear once; the ten largest clones hold approximately 0.14%. This clonotype is a singleton in its sample. The authors carried out high-throughput sequencing of TCR beta. They applied it to CD8+ and CD4+ T cells obtained from blood. Negative isolation yielded CD4+ and CD8+ T cells, and FACS enriched TEMRA cells. The V end lost 1 base, the J end lost 10 bases, and 14 bases lay between the germline ends. This CDR3 has 15 residues. The germline CDR1 and CDR2 sequences are LGHDT and YNNKEL (reference sequence).

The clonotype originates from a human donor in good health. What was sequenced was CD4+ T cells from PBMCs. V gene TRBV3-1 combines with J gene TRBJ1-6; possibly TRBD1 for D (5 bases). CDR3 nucleotides: TGTGCCAGCAGCCAAGCGGGGCCCCAGAACTCACCCCTCCACTTT. This translates into CASSQAGPQNSPLHF.